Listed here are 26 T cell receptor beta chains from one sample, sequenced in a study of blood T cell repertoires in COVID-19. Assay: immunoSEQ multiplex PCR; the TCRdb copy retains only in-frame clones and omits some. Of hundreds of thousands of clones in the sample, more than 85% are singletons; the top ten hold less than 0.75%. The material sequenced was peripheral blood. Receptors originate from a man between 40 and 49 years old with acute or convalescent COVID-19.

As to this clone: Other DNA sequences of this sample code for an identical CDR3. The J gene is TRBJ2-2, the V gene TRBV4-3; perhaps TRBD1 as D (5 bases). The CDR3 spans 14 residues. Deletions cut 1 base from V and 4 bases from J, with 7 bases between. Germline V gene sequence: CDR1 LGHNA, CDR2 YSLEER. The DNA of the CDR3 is TGCGCCAGCAGCCAAGGACAGCTCACCGGGGAGCTGTTTTTT. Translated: CASSQGQLTGELFF.

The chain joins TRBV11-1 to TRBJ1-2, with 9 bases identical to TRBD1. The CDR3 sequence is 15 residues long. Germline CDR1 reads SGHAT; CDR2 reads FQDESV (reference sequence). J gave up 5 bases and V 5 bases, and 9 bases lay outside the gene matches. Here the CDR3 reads CASSPRQGDRYGYTF. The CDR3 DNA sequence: TGTGCCAGCAGCCCCCGACAGGGGGATAGGTATGGCTACACCTTC.

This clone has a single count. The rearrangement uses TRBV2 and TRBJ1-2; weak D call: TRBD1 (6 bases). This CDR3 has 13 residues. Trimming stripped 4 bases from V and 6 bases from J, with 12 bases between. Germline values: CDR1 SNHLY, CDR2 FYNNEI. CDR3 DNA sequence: TGTGCCAGCAGTGTTACAGGGCAAGATGGCTACACCTTC. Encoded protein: CASSVTGQDGYTF.

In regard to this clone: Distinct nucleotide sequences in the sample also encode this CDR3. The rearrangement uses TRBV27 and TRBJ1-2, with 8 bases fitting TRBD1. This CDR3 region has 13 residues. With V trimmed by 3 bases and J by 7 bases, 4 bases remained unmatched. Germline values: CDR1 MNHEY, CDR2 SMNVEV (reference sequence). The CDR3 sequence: CASSLGTGGGYTF. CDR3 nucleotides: TGTGCCAGCAGTTTGGGGACAGGTGGTGGCTACACCTTC.

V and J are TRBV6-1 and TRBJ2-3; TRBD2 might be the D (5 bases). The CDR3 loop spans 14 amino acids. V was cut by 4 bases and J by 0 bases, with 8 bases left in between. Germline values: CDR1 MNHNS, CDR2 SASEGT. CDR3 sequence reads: CASSVATSTDTQYF. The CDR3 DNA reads TGTGCCAGCAGTGTAGCGACAAGCACAGATACGCAGTATTTT.

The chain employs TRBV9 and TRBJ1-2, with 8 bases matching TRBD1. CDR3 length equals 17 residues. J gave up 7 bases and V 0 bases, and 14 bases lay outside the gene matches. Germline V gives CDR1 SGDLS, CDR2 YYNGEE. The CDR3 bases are TGTGCCAGCAGCGTAGGGGCCGGGACAGGCCCTATCAGTGGCTACACCTTC. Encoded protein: CASSVGAGTGPISGYTF.

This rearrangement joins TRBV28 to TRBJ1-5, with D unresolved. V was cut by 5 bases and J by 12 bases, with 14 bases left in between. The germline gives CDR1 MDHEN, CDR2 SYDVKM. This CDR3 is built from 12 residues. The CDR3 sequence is CASSPLVDNQHF. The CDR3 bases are TGTGCCAGCAGTCCATTAGTCGACAACCAGCATTTT.

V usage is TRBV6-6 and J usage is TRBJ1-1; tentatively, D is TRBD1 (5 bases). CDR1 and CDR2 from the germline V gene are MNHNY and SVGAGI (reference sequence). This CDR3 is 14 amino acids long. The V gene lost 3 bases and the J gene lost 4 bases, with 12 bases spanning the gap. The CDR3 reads CASSYGGMGTEAFF. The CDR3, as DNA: TGTGCCAGCAGTTATGGGGGGATGGGCACTGAAGCTTTCTTT.

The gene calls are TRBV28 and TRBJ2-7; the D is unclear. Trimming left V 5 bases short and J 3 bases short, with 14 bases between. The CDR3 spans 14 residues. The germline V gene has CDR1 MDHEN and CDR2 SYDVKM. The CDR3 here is CASSDVRVHYEQYF. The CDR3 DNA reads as TGTGCCAGCAGTGACGTCCGGGTCCACTACGAGCAGTACTTC.

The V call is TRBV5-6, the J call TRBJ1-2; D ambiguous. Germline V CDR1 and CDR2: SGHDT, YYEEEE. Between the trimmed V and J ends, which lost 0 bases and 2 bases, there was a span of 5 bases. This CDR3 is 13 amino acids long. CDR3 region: CASSLVQNYGYTF. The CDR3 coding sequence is TGTGCCAGCAGCTTGGTTCAGAACTATGGCTACACCTTC.

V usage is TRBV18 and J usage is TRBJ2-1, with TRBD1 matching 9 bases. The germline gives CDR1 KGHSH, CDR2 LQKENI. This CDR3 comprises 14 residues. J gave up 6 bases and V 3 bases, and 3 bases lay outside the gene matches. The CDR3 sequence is CASSPSTGGNEQFF. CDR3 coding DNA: TGTGCCAGCTCACCGTCGACAGGGGGCAATGAGCAGTTCTTC.

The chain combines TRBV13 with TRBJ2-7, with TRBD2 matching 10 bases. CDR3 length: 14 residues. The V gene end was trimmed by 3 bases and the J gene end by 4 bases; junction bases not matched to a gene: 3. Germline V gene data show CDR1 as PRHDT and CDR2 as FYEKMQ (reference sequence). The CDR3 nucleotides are TGTGCCAGCAGCTTCGGACTAGCGGAGTACGAGCAGTACTTC. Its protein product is CASSFGLAEYEQYF. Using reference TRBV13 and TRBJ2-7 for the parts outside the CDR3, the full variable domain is AAGVIQSPRHLIKEKRETATLKCYPIPRHDTVYWYQQGPGQDPQFLISFYEKMQSDKGSIPDRFSAQQFSDYHSELNMSSLELGDSALYFCASSFGLAEYEQYFGPGTRLTVT.

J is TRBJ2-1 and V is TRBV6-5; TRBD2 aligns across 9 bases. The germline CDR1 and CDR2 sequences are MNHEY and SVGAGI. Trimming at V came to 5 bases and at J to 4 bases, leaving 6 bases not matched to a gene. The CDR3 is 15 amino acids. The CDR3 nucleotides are TGTGCCAGCAGTCCGCTAGCGGGGATGTACAATGAGCAGTTCTTC. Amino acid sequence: CASSPLAGMYNEQFF.

The CDR3 DNA follows: TGTGCCAGTAACCCATATCTCAGCCAGCCGAGGGCTTTCTTT. It is translated as CASNPYLSQPRAFF. The chain recombines TRBV19 with TRBJ1-1; D is uncertain. Germline loops: CDR1 LNHDA, CDR2 SQIVND (reference sequence). The V end was cut by 7 bases, the J end by 11 bases, with 23 bases between. The CDR3 is 14 amino acids. Filled out from reference TRBV19 and TRBJ1-1, the complete variable domain reads DGGITQSPKYLFRKEGQNVTLSCEQNLNHDAMYWYRQDPGQGLRLIYYSQIVNDFQKGDIAEGYSVSREKKESFPLTVTSAQKNPTAFYLCASNPYLSQPRAFFGQGTRLTVV.

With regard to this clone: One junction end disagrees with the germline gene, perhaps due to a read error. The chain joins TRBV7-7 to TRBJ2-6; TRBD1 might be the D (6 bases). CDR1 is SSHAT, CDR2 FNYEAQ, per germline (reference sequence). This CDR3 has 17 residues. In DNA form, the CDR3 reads TGTGCTAGCAGCTTAGCGTACAGGGCCTCTGGGGCCAACGTCCTGACTTTC. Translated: CASSLAYRASGANVLTF.

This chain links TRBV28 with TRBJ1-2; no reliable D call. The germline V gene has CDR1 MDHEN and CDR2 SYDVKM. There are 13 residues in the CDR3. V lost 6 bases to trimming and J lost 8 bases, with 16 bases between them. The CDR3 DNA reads TGTGCCAGCAGCGCGGAGGTAGGGAGAGGCTACACCTTC. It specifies CASSAEVGRGYTF.

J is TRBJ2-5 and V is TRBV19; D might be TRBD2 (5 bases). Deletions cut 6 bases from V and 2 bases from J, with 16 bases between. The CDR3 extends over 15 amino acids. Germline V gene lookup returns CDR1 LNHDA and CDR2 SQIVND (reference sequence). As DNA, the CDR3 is TGTGCCAGTAGGGACTGGCTAGAGGGTCAAGAGACCCAGTACTTC. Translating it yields CASRDWLEGQETQYF.

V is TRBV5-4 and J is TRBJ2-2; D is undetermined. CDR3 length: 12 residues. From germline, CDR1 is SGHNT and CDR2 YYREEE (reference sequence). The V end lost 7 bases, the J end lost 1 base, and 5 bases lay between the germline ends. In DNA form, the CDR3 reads TGTGCCAGCTCCATGAACACCGGGGAGCTGTTTTTT. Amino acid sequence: CASSMNTGELFF.

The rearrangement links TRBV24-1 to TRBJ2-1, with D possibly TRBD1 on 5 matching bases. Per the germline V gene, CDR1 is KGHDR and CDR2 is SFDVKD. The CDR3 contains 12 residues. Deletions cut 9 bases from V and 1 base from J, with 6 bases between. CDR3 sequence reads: CATQGSYNEQFF. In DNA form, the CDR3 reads TGTGCCACCCAGGGTTCCTACAATGAGCAGTTCTTC.

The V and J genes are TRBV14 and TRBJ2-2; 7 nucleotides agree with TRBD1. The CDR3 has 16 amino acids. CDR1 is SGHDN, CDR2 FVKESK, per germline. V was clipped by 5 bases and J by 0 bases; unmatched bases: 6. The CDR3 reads CASSTHGQANTGELFF. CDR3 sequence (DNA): TGTGCCAGCAGCACCCACGGACAGGCGAACACCGGGGAGCTGTTTTTT.

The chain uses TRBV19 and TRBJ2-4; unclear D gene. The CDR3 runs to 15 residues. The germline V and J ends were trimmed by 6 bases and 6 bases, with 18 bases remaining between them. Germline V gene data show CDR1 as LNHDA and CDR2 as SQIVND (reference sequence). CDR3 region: CASSTATYVGNIQYF. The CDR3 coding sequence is TGTGCCAGTAGCACGGCGACTTATGTAGGAAACATTCAGTACTTC.

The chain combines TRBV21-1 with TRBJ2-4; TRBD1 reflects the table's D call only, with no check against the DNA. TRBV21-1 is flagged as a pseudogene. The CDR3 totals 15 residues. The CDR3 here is CASSTLGTEGDIQYF. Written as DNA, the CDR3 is TGTGCCAGCAGCACCCTTGGGACAGAGGGTGACATTCAGTACTTC.

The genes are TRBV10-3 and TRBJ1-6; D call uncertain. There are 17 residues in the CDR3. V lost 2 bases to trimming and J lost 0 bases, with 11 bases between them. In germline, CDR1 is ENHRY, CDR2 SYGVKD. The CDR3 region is CAISEEYLSSYNSPLHF. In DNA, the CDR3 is TGTGCCATCAGTGAGGAGTACCTGAGCTCCTATAATTCACCCCTCCACTTT.

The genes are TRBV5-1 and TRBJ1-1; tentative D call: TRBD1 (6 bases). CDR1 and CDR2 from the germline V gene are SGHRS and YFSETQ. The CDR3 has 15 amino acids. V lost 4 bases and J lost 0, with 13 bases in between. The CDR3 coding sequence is TGCGCCAGCAGCCTGACAGGCCCCCTGAACACTGAAGCTTTCTTT. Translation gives CASSLTGPLNTEAFF. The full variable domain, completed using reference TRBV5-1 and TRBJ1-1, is KAGVTQTPRYLIKTRGQQVTLSCSPISGHRSVSWYQQTPGQGLQFLFEYFSETQRNKGNFPGRFSGRQFSNSRSEMNVSTLELGDSALYLCASSLTGPLNTEAFFGQGTRLTVV.

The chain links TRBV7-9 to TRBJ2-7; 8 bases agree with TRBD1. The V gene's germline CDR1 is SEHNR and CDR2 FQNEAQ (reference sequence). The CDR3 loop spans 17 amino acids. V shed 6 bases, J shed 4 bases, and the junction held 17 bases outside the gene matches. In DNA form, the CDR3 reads TGTGCCAGCAGTTCCCCCGATTCATACGACAGGGGATACGAGCAGTACTTC. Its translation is CASSSPDSYDRGYEQYF.

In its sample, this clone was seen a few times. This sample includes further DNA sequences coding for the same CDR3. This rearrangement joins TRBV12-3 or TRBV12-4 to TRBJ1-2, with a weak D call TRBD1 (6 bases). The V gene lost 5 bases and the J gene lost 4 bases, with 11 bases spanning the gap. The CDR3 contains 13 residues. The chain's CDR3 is CASSPQGGYGYTF. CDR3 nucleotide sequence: TGTGCCAGCAGTCCACAGGGTGGCTATGGCTACACCTTC.